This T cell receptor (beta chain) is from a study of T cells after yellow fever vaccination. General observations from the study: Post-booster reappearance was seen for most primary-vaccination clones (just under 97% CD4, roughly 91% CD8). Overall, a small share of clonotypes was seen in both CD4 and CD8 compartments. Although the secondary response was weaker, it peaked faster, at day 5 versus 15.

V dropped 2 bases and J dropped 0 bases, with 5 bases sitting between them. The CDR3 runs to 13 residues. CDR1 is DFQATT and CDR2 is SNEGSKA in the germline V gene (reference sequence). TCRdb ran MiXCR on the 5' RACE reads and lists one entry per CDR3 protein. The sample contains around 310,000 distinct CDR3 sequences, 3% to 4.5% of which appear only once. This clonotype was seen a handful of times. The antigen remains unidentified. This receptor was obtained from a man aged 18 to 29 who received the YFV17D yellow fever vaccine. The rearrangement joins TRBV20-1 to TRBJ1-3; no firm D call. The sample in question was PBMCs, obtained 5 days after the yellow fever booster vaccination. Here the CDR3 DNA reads TGCAGTGCTAGACGGTACTCTGGAAACACCATATATTTT. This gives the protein CSARRYSGNTIYF.